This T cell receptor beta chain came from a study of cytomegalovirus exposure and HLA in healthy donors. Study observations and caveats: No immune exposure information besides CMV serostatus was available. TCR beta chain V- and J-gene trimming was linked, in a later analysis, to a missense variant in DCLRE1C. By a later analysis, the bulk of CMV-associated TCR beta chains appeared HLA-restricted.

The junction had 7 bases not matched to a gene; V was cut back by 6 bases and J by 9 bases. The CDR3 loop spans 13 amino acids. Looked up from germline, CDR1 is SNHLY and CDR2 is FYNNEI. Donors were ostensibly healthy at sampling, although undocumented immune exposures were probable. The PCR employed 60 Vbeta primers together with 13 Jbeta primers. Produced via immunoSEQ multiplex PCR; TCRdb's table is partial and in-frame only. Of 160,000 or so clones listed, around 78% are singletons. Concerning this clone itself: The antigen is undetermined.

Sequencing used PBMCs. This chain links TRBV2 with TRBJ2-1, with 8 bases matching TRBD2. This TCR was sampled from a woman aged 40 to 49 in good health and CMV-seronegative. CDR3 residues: CASRLSAGGEQFF. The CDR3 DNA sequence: TGTGCCAGCAGGCTTTCGGCGGGAGGTGAGCAGTTCTTC. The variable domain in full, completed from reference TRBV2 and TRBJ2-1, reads EPEVTQTPSHQVTQMGQEVILRCVPISNHLYFYWYRQILGQKVEFLVSFYNNEISEKSEIFDDQFSVERPDGSNFTLKIRSTKLEDSAMYFCASRLSAGGEQFFGPGTRLTVL.